The source of this T cell receptor (beta chain) is a study of shared clonotypes between healthy human individuals. Findings of the study overall: Incompleteness in sorted-subset sequencing, despite large depth, was shown by rarefaction.

Comment on this clone: What it binds is not known.

Germline V lookup: CDR1 SGHTA, CDR2 FQGTGA. Trimming shortened V by 1 base and J by 0 bases, and 7 bases separated the two germline ends. This CDR3 has 15 residues. Naive CD8 populations comprised CD45RO-negative cells positively selected for CCR7, excluding terminally differentiated effector memory CD45RA+ cells. TCRdb's table, derived via immunoSEQ multiplex PCR, lists solely in-frame clones and lacks some. The table has some 2 million clones, roughly 95% seen once. Sequencing used naive CD8+ T cells sorted from blood. This TCR derives from a young man in good health. The chain has TRBV7-3 and TRBJ2-1; D remains unclear. CDR3 in amino acids: CASSLMADSYNEQFF. The CDR3 DNA follows: TGTGCCAGCAGCTTAATGGCAGACTCCTACAATGAGCAGTTCTTC.